This entry features one TCR beta chain sequence. Its antigen is currently unknown. This entry belongs to a study of T cells in localized non-small cell lung cancer. The CDR3 extends over 14 amino acids. V lost 5 bases and J lost 5, with 13 bases in between. The V gene's germline CDR1 is SGHTA and CDR2 FQGNSA. Study-wide points: Appearance in adjacent lung was seen for a median around 58 of the top 100 tumor clones.

Here immunoSEQ multiplex PCR was the method, and the copy in TCRdb shows in-frame clones only, minus some. The repertoire consists of more than 30,000 clones, with under 85% occurring once and the leading ten covering approximately 35%. The chain recombines TRBV7-2 with TRBJ2-1; D is undetermined. The clonotype comes from a male donor older than 55 with stage II squamous cell lung carcinoma. This specimen consisted of peripheral blood, obtained before any cancer treatment. The CDR3 nucleotides read TGTGCCAGCAGCGTCCAGGCCAGCAACAATGAGCAGTTCTTC. It specifies CASSVQASNNEQFF.